These 31 T cell receptor beta chains originate from one sample sequenced in a study of T-cell reconstitution after alpha-beta-depleted transplantation in children. It was with unique molecular identifiers that the TCRbeta library was prepared. Via MiXCR, TCRdb re-called the PCR reads, giving one row per CDR3 protein. The sample yields some 390,000 distinct CDR3 sequences, around 20% seen once. The material was PBMCs from the stem cell graft donor, obtained from the stem cell graft. All receptors derive from a human donor who donated a stem cell graft to a child with acute myeloid leukemia.

This chain joins TRBV25-1 and TRBJ1-2, with a possible D match to TRBD1 (5 bases). Germline V gene data show CDR1 as MGHDK and CDR2 as SYGVNS. Trimming removed 1 base at V and 7 bases at J, with 13 bases between. The CDR3 covers 14 residues. The CDR3: CASSEFGQGVGYTF. The DNA for the CDR3 is TGTGCCAGCAGTGAATTCGGCCAGGGTGTTGGCTACACCTTC.

This clonotype occurred many times. This chain joins TRBV20-1 and TRBJ2-7; no firm D call. The CDR3 runs to 15 residues. CDR1 is DFQATT and CDR2 is SNEGSKA in the germline V gene (reference sequence). Trimming cost V 0 bases and J 2 bases, with 14 bases left between them. The CDR3 region is CSARDPPARTYEQYF. DNA of the CDR3: TGCAGTGCTAGAGATCCCCCAGCGAGGACCTACGAGCAGTACTTC.

The CDR3: CASSIGAAISYEQYF. CDR3 DNA: TGTGCCAGTAGTATAGGGGCAGCGATCTCCTACGAGCAGTACTTC. This chain links TRBV19 with TRBJ2-7; D unresolved. CDR3 length equals 15 residues. CDR1 and CDR2 from the germline V gene are LNHDA and SQIVND (reference sequence). Trimming removed 1 base from V and 0 bases from J, with 10 bases in between.

V is TRBV7-8 and J is TRBJ1-5; D not resolved. From germline, CDR1 is SGHVS and CDR2 FQNEAQ. V lost 8 bases, J lost 5 bases, and 10 bases lay in between. The CDR3 extends over 12 amino acids. For the CDR3, the DNA is TGTGCCAGCTCGTCATCAGATCAGCCCCAGCATTTT. It translates to CASSSSDQPQHF. Combining the CDR3 with reference TRBV7-8 and TRBJ1-5 gives the whole variable domain GAGVSQSPRYKVAKRGQDVALRCDPISGHVSLFWYQQALGQGPEFLTYFQNEAQLDKSGLPSDRFFAERPEGSVSTLKIQRTQQEDSAVYLCASSSSDQPQHFGDGTRLSIL.

CDR3 region: CASSYAVELVINEQFF. The CDR3 region has the DNA TGTGCCAGCAGTTACGCGGTAGAACTAGTTATCAATGAGCAGTTCTTC. V gene TRBV6-5 combines with J gene TRBJ2-1; perhaps TRBD2 as D (5 bases). Germline V lookup: CDR1 MNHEY, CDR2 SVGAGI. The CDR3 covers 16 residues. V lost 2 bases and J lost 6, with 17 bases in between.

Only a few counts were recorded for this clonotype. The rearrangement joins TRBV27 to TRBJ2-3, with D perhaps matching TRBD2 (8 bases). Germline V gene lookup returns CDR1 MNHEY and CDR2 SMNVEV (reference sequence). The V gene lost 5 bases and the J gene lost 3 bases, with 21 bases spanning the gap. The CDR3 sequence is 17 residues long. In DNA form, the CDR3 reads TGTGCCAGCAGTCCAGGGGGGTCGGCGGGAGGAACAGATACGCAGTATTTT. Its protein product is CASSPGGSAGGTDTQYF.

This clonotype was seen more than once but under ten times. The gene calls are TRBV5-1 and TRBJ1-3; no firm D call. Germline V gives CDR1 SGHRS, CDR2 YFSETQ. V was trimmed by 4 bases and J by 2 bases, leaving 7 bases between them. This CDR3 has 13 residues. CDR3 sequence reads: CASSPSPGNTIYF. CDR3 in DNA: TGCGCCAGCAGCCCCTCTCCTGGAAACACCATATATTTT. Filled out from reference TRBV5-1 and TRBJ1-3, the complete variable domain reads KAGVTQTPRYLIKTRGQQVTLSCSPISGHRSVSWYQQTPGQGLQFLFEYFSETQRNKGNFPGRFSGRQFSNSRSEMNVSTLELGDSALYLCASSPSPGNTIYFGEGSWLTVV.

On this clonotype: Given the absence of the conserved phenylalanine or tryptophan at the CDR3 end, a read error is likely. The chain uses TRBV3-1 and TRBJ2-7; D unclear. V was cut by 4 bases and J by 3 bases, with 10 bases left in between. CDR1 is LGHDT and CDR2 is YNNKEL in the germline V gene (reference sequence). There are 13 residues in the CDR3. CDR3 residues: CASSPTDLYEQYI. CDR3 in DNA: TGTGCCAGCAGCCCAACAGACCTCTACGAGCAGTACATC.

V and J are TRBV28 and TRBJ2-7; no reliable D call. The germline CDR1 and CDR2 sequences are MDHEN and SYDVKM. The CDR3 totals 15 residues. V gave up 5 bases and J gave up 3 bases, with 17 bases separating them. CDR3 sequence: CASSATSRLDYEQYF. The CDR3 DNA is TGTGCCAGCAGTGCCACGTCTAGGTTGGACTACGAGCAGTACTTC. Variable domain in full (rest from reference TRBV28 and TRBJ2-7): DVKVTQSSRYLVKRTGEKVFLECVQDMDHENMFWYRQDPGLGLRLIYFSYDVKMKEKGDIPEGYSVSREKKERFSLILESASTNQTSMYLCASSATSRLDYEQYFGPGTRLTVT.

The chain links TRBV20-1 to TRBJ2-2; perhaps TRBD1 as D (5 bases). The germline V gene has CDR1 DFQATT and CDR2 SNEGSKA (reference sequence). The CDR3 spans 14 residues. Deletions cut 1 base from V and 1 base from J, with 7 bases between. The CDR3 loop reads CSARAQGNTGELFF. The CDR3 DNA reads TGCAGTGCTAGAGCTCAGGGGAACACCGGGGAGCTGTTTTTT.

This clonotype was observed many times. V is TRBV13 and J is TRBJ2-1; TRBD2 matches 7 bases. Germline values: CDR1 PRHDT, CDR2 FYEKMQ (reference sequence). After removal of 5 bases from V and 4 bases from J, the junction contained 32 bases not matched to a gene. The CDR3 spans 23 residues. The CDR3 protein is CASSHPTVATHHQTASGYNEQFF. The CDR3 DNA is TGTGCCAGCAGCCACCCCACAGTAGCCACCCATCACCAAACCGCTAGCGGATACAATGAGCAGTTCTTC. Variable domain in full (rest from reference TRBV13 and TRBJ2-1): AAGVIQSPRHLIKEKRETATLKCYPIPRHDTVYWYQQGPGQDPQFLISFYEKMQSDKGSIPDRFSAQQFSDYHSELNMSSLELGDSALYFCASSHPTVATHHQTASGYNEQFFGPGTRLTVL.

Here the CDR3 reads CASSVVDRGEQYF. The CDR3 DNA reads as TGTGCCAGCAGCGTAGTGGACAGGGGTGAGCAGTACTTC. The gene calls are TRBV9 and TRBJ2-7; 9 bases map to TRBD1. Germline V lookup: CDR1 SGDLS, CDR2 YYNGEE. The CDR3 consists of 13 residues. The ends lost 0 bases at V and 7 bases at J; junction bases unmatched: 2.

This clonotype was observed a handful of times. The V and J genes are TRBV12-3 or TRBV12-4 and TRBJ2-7, with TRBD2 as a possible D gene (6 bases). CDR3 length: 12 residues. Trimming stripped 7 bases from V and 7 bases from J, with 14 bases between. In DNA, the CDR3 is TGTGCCAGCACCACCGGGGGTGGTGAGCAGTACTTC. It specifies CASTTGGGEQYF.

This clonotype was detected ten times or more. The chain carries TRBV7-3 and TRBJ2-1; 10 bases line up with TRBD1. CDR1 and CDR2 from the germline V gene are SGHTA and FQGTGA. The ends lost 5 bases at V and 3 bases at J; junction bases unmatched: 4. The CDR3 totals 15 residues. The CDR3 here is CASSRGTGDYNEQFF. CDR3 nucleotides: TGTGCCAGCAGCCGCGGGACAGGGGACTACAATGAGCAGTTCTTC. The variable domain in full, completed from reference TRBV7-3 and TRBJ2-1, reads GAGVSQTPSNKVTEKGKYVELRCDPISGHTALYWYRQSLGQGPEFLIYFQGTGAADDSGLPNDRFFAVRPEGSVSTLKIQRTERGDSAVYLCASSRGTGDYNEQFFGPGTRLTVL.

The chain recombines TRBV5-1 with TRBJ1-1; tentative D call: TRBD1 (5 bases). The V gene's germline CDR1 is SGHRS and CDR2 YFSETQ. Trimming left V 0 bases short and J 4 bases short, with 10 bases between. The CDR3 is 14 amino acids. The CDR3 region has the DNA TGCGCCAGCAGCTTGGTGGGGACGGGCACTGAAGCTTTCTTT. Its protein product is CASSLVGTGTEAFF.

This clonotype was observed a few times. The rearrangement joins TRBV20-1 to TRBJ2-2, with 11 bases matching TRBD2. The germline gives CDR1 DFQATT, CDR2 SNEGSKA (reference sequence). Germline trimming cut 5 bases from V and 3 bases from J; bases unmatched to any gene: 8. The CDR3 consists of 16 residues. CDR3 DNA sequence: TGCAGTGCTCCTAGGACTAGCGGGCCTTACACCGGGGAGCTGTTTTTT. Its protein product is CSAPRTSGPYTGELFF.

This clonotype has more than one count but fewer than ten. The chain joins TRBV29-1 to TRBJ2-1; 10 bases are a match to TRBD2. CDR3 length equals 17 residues. CDR1 and CDR2 (germline): SQVTM, ANQGSEA. The V and J ends lost 2 bases and 7 bases, in that order; junction bases with no gene match: 14. CDR3 in amino acids: CSVEFESASGRPNEQFF. In nucleotides, the CDR3 is TGCAGCGTTGAATTTGAATCGGCTAGCGGGAGACCGAATGAGCAGTTCTTC.

The rearrangement links TRBV29-1 to TRBJ1-3; weak D call: TRBD1 (5 bases). The CDR3 has 13 residues. Germline-derived CDR1 and CDR2 are SQVTM and ANQGSEA. The CDR3 coding sequence is TGCAGGGGAGGACAAATCTCTGGAAACACCATATATTTT. Residues: CRGGQISGNTIYF.

This clonotype was observed at least ten times. The chain uses TRBV29-1 and TRBJ2-7; D is perhaps TRBD1 or TRBD2 (5 bases each). Trimming removed 0 bases at V and 1 base at J, with 16 bases between. Germline V CDR1 and CDR2: SQVTM, ANQGSEA. This CDR3 is built from 16 residues. The CDR3 loop reads CSVEDPASWGSYEQYF. The CDR3 DNA sequence: TGCAGCGTTGAAGATCCGGCCAGCTGGGGGTCCTACGAGCAGTACTTC.

The chain is built from TRBV2 and TRBJ2-1; TRBD2 aligns across 9 bases. V trimming: 1 base; J trimming: 14 bases; junction bases outside the gene matches: 6. The CDR3 spans 13 residues. Per germline, CDR1 SNHLY and CDR2 FYNNEI. CDR3 in DNA: TGTGCCAGCAGTGAAGGTGGTAGCGGGAGCAAGTTCTTC. Translation: CASSEGGSGSKFF.

The V call is TRBV12-3 or TRBV12-4, the J call TRBJ2-7, with TRBD2 matching over 9 bases. The trim removed 3 bases at V and 5 bases at J, leaving 8 bases unmatched. CDR3 length: 15 amino acids. The DNA for the CDR3 is TGTGCCAGCAGTTTTGGTAGCGGGAGTTACGACGAGCAGTACTTC. The encoded protein is CASSFGSGSYDEQYF.

This clonotype has a handful of counts. V and J are TRBV7-9 and TRBJ2-1; 13 positions agree with TRBD2. V gave up 5 bases and J gave up 2 bases; unmatched junction bases: 6. The CDR3 spans 17 residues. Germline lookup yields CDR1 SEHNR and CDR2 FQNEAQ (reference sequence). The chain's CDR3 is CASSPTSGRGAYNEQFF. DNA for the CDR3: TGTGCCAGCAGCCCCACTAGCGGGAGGGGCGCCTACAATGAGCAGTTCTTC.

CDR3 sequence: CSARAGGAITSGANVLTF. CDR3 in DNA: TGCAGTGCTAGAGCGGGAGGGGCGATTACCTCTGGGGCCAACGTCCTGACTTTC. The chain is built from TRBV20-1 and TRBJ2-6; 8 bases are shared with TRBD2. The CDR3 spans 18 residues. Germline V gene data show CDR1 as DFQATT and CDR2 as SNEGSKA (reference sequence). V shed 1 base, J shed 0 bases, and the junction held 8 bases outside the gene matches.

This chain links TRBV6-5 with TRBJ2-6; D remains unclear. V was trimmed by 4 bases and J by 0 bases, leaving 13 bases between them. The CDR3 loop spans 17 amino acids. Germline CDR1 reads MNHEY; CDR2 reads SVGAGI. CDR3 in DNA: TGTGCCAGCAGTTTGCTGCCCCCGGGCTCTGGGGCCAACGTCCTGACTTTC. This translates into CASSLLPPGSGANVLTF.

This clonotype was counted at least ten times. V gene TRBV18 combines with J gene TRBJ2-4; 9 positions agree with TRBD2. The CDR3 spans 15 residues. Trimming at V came to 3 bases and at J to 5 bases, leaving 5 bases not matched to a gene. Looked up from germline, CDR1 is KGHSH and CDR2 is LQKENI. The CDR3 nucleotides read TGTGCCAGCTCACCCTCGACTAGCGGCCAAAACATTCAGTACTTC. This sequence encodes CASSPSTSGQNIQYF.

This clonotype was detected ten times or more. In nucleotides, the CDR3 is TGTGCCAGCAGTTTAGCGTCCAGATACAATGAGCAGTTCTTC. Amino acid sequence: CASSLASRYNEQFF. This chain links TRBV12-3 or TRBV12-4 with TRBJ2-1, with D unclear. The V end was cut by 0 bases, the J end by 4 bases, with 7 bases between. There are 14 residues in the CDR3.

This clonotype was picked up a small number of times. The chain employs TRBV7-9 and TRBJ2-5; possibly TRBD1 or TRBD2 for D (6 bases each). Germline CDR1 reads SEHNR; CDR2 reads FQNEAQ (reference sequence). CDR3 length: 15 residues. With 5 bases removed from V and 0 bases from J, the gap between germline ends came to 13 bases. DNA for the CDR3: TGTGCCAGCAGCCCAAGGGGGGAATACCAAGAGACCCAGTACTTC. Its translation: CASSPRGEYQETQYF.

This clonotype was seen a few times. The CDR3 coding sequence is TGTGCCAGCAGTGAACTAGCGGGATTCACAGATACGCAGTATTTT. Translated: CASSELAGFTDTQYF. The chain combines TRBV6-1 with TRBJ2-3, with 9 bases identical to TRBD2. This CDR3 region has 15 residues. From germline, CDR1 is MNHNS and CDR2 SASEGT. V gave up 2 bases and J gave up 2 bases; unmatched junction bases: 2.

CDR3 DNA sequence: TGCAGTGCTCGGACATCTGAGACCCAGTACTTC. Amino acids: CSARTSETQYF. The chain links TRBV20-1 to TRBJ2-5, with D perhaps matching TRBD1 (5 bases). V was shortened by 5 bases and J by 5 bases, with 9 bases between the two germline ends. The CDR3 runs to 11 residues. Germline V gene lookup returns CDR1 DFQATT and CDR2 SNEGSKA (reference sequence).

This clonotype showed up many times. This chain uses TRBV10-3 with TRBJ2-1, with D uncertain. The CDR3 has 12 residues. V dropped 3 bases and J dropped 6 bases, with 6 bases sitting between them. From germline, CDR1 is ENHRY and CDR2 SYGVKD. CDR3 sequence: CAISEHLNEQFF. The CDR3 DNA is TGTGCCATCAGTGAACATCTCAATGAGCAGTTCTTC.

Ten or more counts support this clonotype. The J gene is TRBJ1-1, the V gene TRBV29-1; D uncertain. The CDR3 is 12 amino acids. V was pared by 4 bases and J by 3 bases, with 9 bases between. From germline, CDR1 is SQVTM and CDR2 ANQGSEA. The CDR3 protein is CSVVKLDTEAFF. In DNA form, the CDR3 reads TGCAGCGTTGTCAAGCTTGACACTGAAGCTTTCTTT.